This T cell receptor beta chain stems from a study of blood T cell repertoires in COVID-19. On the study more broadly: Acute and convalescent COVID-19 samples came from the United States, Italy and Spain.

How the authors handled the data: Reference gene primer amplification yielded estimated nucleated cell counts. TCRdb keeps only in-frame clones here, not all; method: immunoSEQ multiplex PCR. Clone size and V and J calls were adopted from that table, with D and trimming inferred from the DNA. This sample has more than 250,000 clones, with 80% to 85% found just once. With V trimmed by 1 base and J by 2 bases, 5 bases remained unmatched. This CDR3 is 15 amino acids long. The germline CDR1 and CDR2 sequences are LNHDA and SQIVND (reference sequence). Participants' reported clinical history set cohort assignment. In the 2 weeks before study entry, exposed participants met a COVID-19 case, which was PCR-confirmed or clinician-diagnosed.

This chain uses TRBV19 with TRBJ2-7; 7 bases are shared with TRBD1. This clonotype originated in a man aged 35 to 55 who had been exposed to COVID-19. The sequencing sample was made of PBMCs or T cells enriched from blood (not recorded which). CDR3 residues: CASSIGGGQTYEQYF. The DNA for the CDR3 is TGTGCCAGTAGTATAGGAGGGGGCCAGACCTACGAGCAGTACTTC.